This T cell receptor (beta chain) was recovered during a study of blood T cell repertoires in COVID-19. Study background: Acute-phase and convalescent COVID-19 samples originated in the United States, Italy and Spain. In each case, the material was cDNA or gDNA derived from T cells, B-cell-depleted T cells, or PBMCs.

In the authors' workflow: Cell counts per sample came from amplifying reference gene primers. The method was immunoSEQ multiplex PCR; TCRdb's version includes in-frame clones alone and lacks a portion of them. The V and J calls and clone size come from that table; D and trimming were worked out from the DNA. The table has more than 250,000 clones, over 80% seen once. Seattle-derived patients entered the study during active infection and were followed longitudinally. Material: peripheral blood. The source of this sequence is a woman in her forties or fifties with COVID-19, enrolled during active disease.

The CDR3 sequence is CASSRGTGANEKLFF. The CDR3 DNA reads as TGTGCCAGCAGTCGAGGGACGGGGGCTAATGAAAAACTGTTTTTT. The chain carries TRBV6-4 and TRBJ1-4, with a weak D call TRBD1 (5 bases). Germline V gives CDR1 MRHNA, CDR2 SNTAGT. The CDR3 is made up of 15 amino acids. Trimming stripped 5 bases from V and 3 bases from J, with 13 bases between.